The T cell receptor (beta chain) under discussion was sequenced for a study of cytomegalovirus exposure and HLA in healthy donors. Turning to this clone: Its target is not known.

Points from the study as a whole: By HLA locus, TCR association rates varied in a later analysis, with DRB1 showing the most and HLA-C the fewest.

The ends lost 3 bases at V and 5 bases at J; junction bases unmatched: 2. The CDR3 length is 14 residues. Germline V CDR1 and CDR2: MDHEN, SYDVKM. The primer mix had 60 Vbeta and 13 Jbeta primers. Produced via immunoSEQ multiplex PCR; TCRdb's table is partial and in-frame only. Of around 150,000 clones in the sample, over 75% are singletons; the top ten hold about 5.6%. The TCR comes from a man aged 30 to 45 in good health and CMV-seropositive. Sequencing used PBMCs. The chain uses TRBV28 and TRBJ1-4, with 8 nucleotides matching TRBD1. The CDR3 nucleotides are TGTGCCAGCAGTTTTGGACAGGGAAATGAAAAACTGTTTTTT. Its translation is CASSFGQGNEKLFF.